The 23 T cell receptor beta chains in this list originate from one sample, sequenced in a study of OX40 agonist ivuxolimab in advanced cancers. The data were produced by immunoSEQ multiplex PCR, yet TCRdb's version contains in-frame clones alone and is incomplete. The sample lists 40,000 to 50,000 clones, roughly 80% occurring once. Source: CD4+ or CD8+ T cells sorted from blood, taken in a trial of the OX40 agonist ivuxolimab. The receptor source for this set is an adult with an advanced solid tumor such as melanoma, head and neck, liver or kidney cancer.

V gene TRBV5-1 combines with J gene TRBJ1-3; D is perhaps TRBD1 (6 bases). The CDR3 has 14 amino acids. Looked up from germline, CDR1 is SGHRS and CDR2 is YFSETQ. Trimming pared 2 bases from V and 2 bases from J, leaving 8 bases between. For the CDR3, the DNA is TGCGCCAGCAGCTTTGCAGGGGCTGGAAACACCATATATTTT. Its translation: CASSFAGAGNTIYF. The full variable domain, in which reference TRBV5-1 and TRBJ1-3 provide the parts outside the CDR3, is KAGVTQTPRYLIKTRGQQVTLSCSPISGHRSVSWYQQTPGQGLQFLFEYFSETQRNKGNFPGRFSGRQFSNSRSEMNVSTLELGDSALYLCASSFAGAGNTIYFGEGSWLTVV.

In its sample, this clone was seen once. V usage is TRBV27 and J usage is TRBJ2-7; D assignment may be TRBD1 or TRBD2 (5 bases each). Trimming removed 5 bases from V and 3 bases from J, with 14 bases in between. Germline V CDR1 and CDR2: MNHEY, SMNVEV (reference sequence). This CDR3 has 14 residues. The DNA for the CDR3 is TGTGCCAGCAGTACCGGGACCTGGATCTACGAGCAGTACTTC. It codes for CASSTGTWIYEQYF.

The V and J genes are TRBV7-8 and TRBJ2-1; 7 bases map to TRBD2. The trim removed 5 bases at V and 10 bases at J, leaving 2 bases unmatched. The CDR3 is made up of 11 amino acids. Germline lookup yields CDR1 SGHVS and CDR2 FQNEAQ. This chain's CDR3 is CASSKGLEQFF. The CDR3 nucleotides read TGTGCCAGCAGCAAGGGACTAGAGCAGTTCTTC. Combining the CDR3 with reference TRBV7-8 and TRBJ2-1 gives the whole variable domain GAGVSQSPRYKVAKRGQDVALRCDPISGHVSLFWYQQALGQGPEFLTYFQNEAQLDKSGLPSDRFFAERPEGSVSTLKIQRTQQEDSAVYLCASSKGLEQFFGPGTRLTVL.

This chain's CDR3 is CASSETSGNTIYF. In DNA form, the CDR3 reads TGTGCCAGTAGTGAGACCTCTGGAAACACCATATATTTT. The chain combines TRBV19 with TRBJ1-3; no clear D gene. Germline lookup yields CDR1 LNHDA and CDR2 SQIVND (reference sequence). CDR3 length: 13 amino acids. V was clipped by 5 bases and J by 0 bases, with 5 bases between them.

V and J are TRBV29-1 and TRBJ1-2; D remains ambiguous. Germline V gives CDR1 SQVTM, CDR2 ANQGSEA. V gave up 3 bases and J gave up 2 bases, with 16 bases separating them. The CDR3 has 15 amino acids. CDR3 coding DNA: TGCAGCGTTGATTCGGGCCAGCCCCCCAACTATGGCTACACCTTC. Translation gives CSVDSGQPPNYGYTF.

The J gene is TRBJ2-3, the V gene TRBV27; a weak D match, TRBD2 (6 bases). Germline CDR1 MNHEY, CDR2 SMNVEV (reference sequence). Between the trimmed V and J ends, which lost 3 bases and 6 bases, there was a span of 13 bases. This CDR3 has 14 residues. CDR3 protein: CASSFSASGDTQYF. The CDR3 coding sequence is TGTGCCAGCAGTTTCTCGGCCAGCGGGGATACGCAGTATTTT.

The genes are TRBV5-1 and TRBJ1-1; TRBD1 agrees at 8 bases. CDR1 is SGHRS and CDR2 is YFSETQ in the germline V gene. J lost 2 bases, V lost 0 bases, and 9 bases had no gene match. The CDR3 covers 17 residues. The CDR3: CASSLGAGGLTNTEAFF. CDR3 bases: TGCGCCAGCAGCTTGGGGGCAGGGGGCCTTACCAACACTGAAGCTTTCTTT.

The rearrangement joins TRBV10-1 to TRBJ2-5; D is unresolved. V lost 3 bases and J 0 bases, leaving 5 bases between the germline ends. The V gene's germline CDR1 is WNHNN and CDR2 SYGVQD (reference sequence). This CDR3 contains 13 residues. CDR3 nucleotide sequence: TGCGCCAGCAGTGAAGTAGACCAAGAGACCCAGTACTTC. It translates to CASSEVDQETQYF.

This sequence joins TRBV18 and TRBJ1-5; 8 positions agree with TRBD1. This CDR3 has 18 residues. From germline, CDR1 is KGHSH and CDR2 LQKENI. V was pared by 6 bases and J by 0 bases, with 13 bases of the junction left unmatched. The chain's CDR3 is CASSQAPGQEYSNQPQHF. The CDR3 bases are TGTGCCAGCTCGCAGGCGCCGGGACAGGAATATAGCAATCAGCCCCAGCATTTT.

V and J are TRBV5-4 and TRBJ2-5; D uncertain. With 3 bases removed from V and 0 bases from J, the gap between germline ends came to 6 bases. There are 13 residues in the CDR3. Germline V lookup: CDR1 SGHNT, CDR2 YYREEE (reference sequence). In DNA, the CDR3 is TGTGCCAGCAGCTCCCCGTACCAAGAGACCCAGTACTTC. Translated, it gives CASSSPYQETQYF.

The J gene is TRBJ1-2, the V gene TRBV2; 10 bases agree with TRBD1. Germline V gene lookup returns CDR1 SNHLY and CDR2 FYNNEI. J gave up 4 bases and V 5 bases, and 10 bases lay outside the gene matches. CDR3 size: 16 residues. The CDR3 here is CASSLTGQGTLYGYTF. CDR3 nucleotide sequence: TGTGCCAGCAGTTTGACGGGACAGGGGACGCTCTATGGCTACACCTTC.

This chain links TRBV18 with TRBJ2-7; D not resolved. V gave up 0 bases and J gave up 2 bases, with 5 bases separating them. Germline assignment: CDR1 KGHSH and CDR2 LQKENI. The CDR3 runs 13 residues. The CDR3 nucleotides read TGTGCCAGCTCACCACCCAACCCCTACGAGCAGTACTTC. Translation: CASSPPNPYEQYF.

The CDR3 region has the DNA TGTGCCAGCAGTTACACATCGGCGGAAAAACTGTTTTTT. This translates into CASSYTSAEKLFF. The chain recombines TRBV6-5 with TRBJ1-4; D ambiguous. Trimming removed 2 bases from V and 8 bases from J, with 9 bases in between. The germline V gene has CDR1 MNHEY and CDR2 SVGAGI. The length of the CDR3 is 13 residues.

CDR3 amino acids: CASSYGGGNNYEQYF. The CDR3 nucleotides are TGTGCCAGCAGTTACGGGGGGGGTAATAACTACGAGCAGTACTTC. The V gene is TRBV6-5, the J gene TRBJ2-7; 7 positions match TRBD2. Trimming took 2 bases from V and 3 from J; bases not matched to a gene: 7. The CDR3 is 15 amino acids. From germline, CDR1 is MNHEY and CDR2 SVGAGI.

This chain joins TRBV6-6 and TRBJ2-5; TRBD1 aligns across 8 bases. CDR3 length equals 14 residues. The V gene's germline CDR1 is MNHNY and CDR2 SVGAGI (reference sequence). The V and J ends lost 6 bases and 4 bases, in that order; junction bases with no gene match: 7. The CDR3 DNA sequence: TGTGCCAGCAGACCTGTCGGACAGGGAGAGACCCAGTACTTC. It yields the protein CASRPVGQGETQYF.

This clone was picked up one time. The chain uses TRBV29-1 and TRBJ2-1; D unclear. Trimming removed 2 bases at V and 4 bases at J, with 12 bases between. The CDR3 is 14 amino acids. The germline CDR1 and CDR2 sequences are SQVTM and ANQGSEA. The CDR3, as DNA: TGCAGCGTTGAATTCCCTCATCAGTACAATGAGCAGTTCTTC. Its protein product is CSVEFPHQYNEQFF.

This clone was seen a single time. The rearrangement joins TRBV2 to TRBJ2-7; TRBD1 matches at 9 bases. The V gene's germline CDR1 is SNHLY and CDR2 FYNNEI. V lost 9 bases to trimming and J lost 4 bases; unmatched junction nucleotides: 7. CDR3 length: 13 residues. CDR3 in amino acids: CASTGQGHYEQYF. Here the CDR3 DNA reads TGTGCCAGTACTGGACAGGGGCATTACGAGCAGTACTTC.

The rearrangement uses TRBV6-4 and TRBJ2-3; the D gene is possibly TRBD2 (6 bases). With 3 bases removed from V and 2 bases from J, the gap between germline ends came to 15 bases. The length of the CDR3 is 16 residues. Germline CDR1 is MRHNA and CDR2 is SNTAGT. This CDR3 reads CASSEGLHSFTDTQYF. The CDR3 coding sequence is TGTGCCAGCAGTGAGGGACTCCACTCGTTCACAGATACGCAGTATTTT.

This sequence joins TRBV28 and TRBJ1-1; no definite D call. The V and J ends lost 5 bases and 4 bases respectively, with 17 bases between them. The CDR3 length is 15 residues. Germline CDR1 MDHEN, CDR2 SYDVKM. As DNA, the CDR3 is TGTGCCAGCAGTCCCCAAGAGGGAACCTTCACTGAAGCTTTCTTT. This sequence encodes CASSPQEGTFTEAFF. Together with reference TRBV28 and TRBJ1-1, the CDR3 gives the full variable domain: DVKVTQSSRYLVKRTGEKVFLECVQDMDHENMFWYRQDPGLGLRLIYFSYDVKMKEKGDIPEGYSVSREKKERFSLILESASTNQTSMYLCASSPQEGTFTEAFFGQGTRLTVV.

This clone was recorded a few times. The chain links TRBV5-8 to TRBJ2-6; D uncertain. Trimming removed 7 bases at V and 0 bases at J, with 8 bases between. CDR3 length equals 14 residues. CDR1 and CDR2 from the germline V gene are SGHTS and YDEGEE. The CDR3 sequence is CASGLLSGANVLTF. The CDR3 DNA reads TGTGCCAGCGGGCTGCTCTCTGGGGCCAACGTCCTGACTTTC.

V gene TRBV5-1 combines with J gene TRBJ2-1, with TRBD2 identical over 12 bases. This CDR3 has 15 amino acids. Germline V gene sequence: CDR1 SGHRS, CDR2 YFSETQ. V trimming: 5 bases; J trimming: 4 bases; junction bases outside the gene matches: 4. CDR3 amino acids: CASRAGTSGYNEQFF. CDR3 sequence (DNA): TGCGCCAGCAGGGCAGGGACTAGCGGGTACAATGAGCAGTTCTTC.

The chain uses TRBV27 and TRBJ2-1; 8 bases align to TRBD1. The ends lost 8 bases at V and 2 bases at J; junction bases unmatched: 2. The germline V gene has CDR1 MNHEY and CDR2 SMNVEV (reference sequence). The CDR3 contains 13 residues. The CDR3 is CASRQGTYNEQFF. Here the CDR3 DNA reads TGTGCCAGCCGACAGGGGACCTACAATGAGCAGTTCTTC.

CDR3 DNA sequence: TGTGCCAGCAGAAAAACCGGGATGATGAACACTGAAGCTTTCTTT. The encoded protein is CASRKTGMMNTEAFF. This chain links TRBV6-5 with TRBJ1-1; no reliable D call. Germline CDR1 MNHEY, CDR2 SVGAGI. Trimming cost V 6 bases and J 0 bases, with 14 bases left between them. CDR3 length: 15 residues.